The subject of this entry is one T cell receptor beta chain. Its antigen is undetermined. The data were obtained in a study of CD8 T cells in Susac syndrome. Study outcomes and limitations: As the study acknowledged, the number of individuals who were part of its TCR sequencing and HLA analysis was relatively small.

After extraction with the RNeasy kit, roughly 0.45 to 1 ug of the RNA was reverse transcribed using random hexamers. Each CDR3 protein is one row after TCRdb ran MiXCR on the immunoSEQ multiplex PCR reads. The table shows roughly 190,000 distinct CDR3 sequences, with just under 95% occurring only once. Germline CDR1 LGHDT, CDR2 YNNKEL (reference sequence). V lost 5 bases and J lost 4, with 14 bases in between. The CDR3 contains 15 residues. This sequence originates from a human donor in good health. Sequenced sample: CD4+ T cells from PBMCs. The chain links TRBV3-1 to TRBJ1-4; D unclear. This CDR3 is CASSVPGGGNEKLFF. The CDR3 nucleotides are TGTGCCAGCAGCGTCCCCGGCGGCGGTAATGAAAAACTGTTTTTT.